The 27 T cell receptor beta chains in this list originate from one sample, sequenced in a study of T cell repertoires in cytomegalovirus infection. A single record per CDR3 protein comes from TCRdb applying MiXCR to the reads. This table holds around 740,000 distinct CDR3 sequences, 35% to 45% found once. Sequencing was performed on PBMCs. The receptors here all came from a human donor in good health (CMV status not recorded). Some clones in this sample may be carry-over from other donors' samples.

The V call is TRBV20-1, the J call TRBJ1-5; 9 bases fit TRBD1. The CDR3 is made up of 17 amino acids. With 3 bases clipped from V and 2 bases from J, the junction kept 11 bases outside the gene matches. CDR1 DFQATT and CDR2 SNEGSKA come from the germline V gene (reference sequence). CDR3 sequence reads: CSASRDRVFGGNQPQHF. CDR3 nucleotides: TGCAGTGCTAGTAGGGACAGGGTTTTTGGCGGCAATCAGCCCCAGCATTTT.

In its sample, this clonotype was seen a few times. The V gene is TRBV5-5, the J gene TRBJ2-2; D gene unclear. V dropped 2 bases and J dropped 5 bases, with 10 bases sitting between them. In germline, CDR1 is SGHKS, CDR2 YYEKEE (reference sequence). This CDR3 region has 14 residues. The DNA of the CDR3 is TGTGCCAGCAGCTTAAAGGGTACGACCGGGGAGCTGTTTTTT. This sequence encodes CASSLKGTTGELFF. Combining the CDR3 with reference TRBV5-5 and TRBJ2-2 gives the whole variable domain DAGVTQSPTHLIKTRGQQVTLRCSPISGHKSVSWYQQVLGQGPQFIFQYYEKEERGRGNFPDRFSARQFPNYSSELNVNALLLGDSALYLCASSLKGTTGELFFGEGSRLTVL.

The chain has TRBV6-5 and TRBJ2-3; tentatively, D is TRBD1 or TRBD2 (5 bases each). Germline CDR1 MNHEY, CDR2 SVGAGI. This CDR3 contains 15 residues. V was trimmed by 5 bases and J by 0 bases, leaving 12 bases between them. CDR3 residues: CASSGLGASTDTQYF. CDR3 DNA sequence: TGTGCCAGCAGTGGCCTCGGGGCCAGCACAGATACGCAGTATTTT.

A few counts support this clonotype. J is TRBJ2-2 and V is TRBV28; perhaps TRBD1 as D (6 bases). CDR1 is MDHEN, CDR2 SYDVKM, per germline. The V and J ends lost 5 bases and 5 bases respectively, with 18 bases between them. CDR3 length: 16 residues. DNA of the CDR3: TGTGCCAGCAGTACTTCATCCGGGACACGAACCGGGGAGCTGTTTTTT. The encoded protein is CASSTSSGTRTGELFF. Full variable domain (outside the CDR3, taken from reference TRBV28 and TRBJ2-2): DVKVTQSSRYLVKRTGEKVFLECVQDMDHENMFWYRQDPGLGLRLIYFSYDVKMKEKGDIPEGYSVSREKKERFSLILESASTNQTSMYLCASSTSSGTRTGELFFGEGSRLTVL.

This chain's CDR3 is CATSGRDSYGYTF. The CDR3 bases are TGTGCCACCAGTGGTCGGGACAGCTATGGCTACACCTTC. The chain couples TRBV24-1 to TRBJ1-2; 7 nucleotides line up with TRBD1. The CDR3 covers 13 residues. With V trimmed by 5 bases and J by 4 bases, 3 bases remained unmatched. Germline CDR1 reads KGHDR; CDR2 reads SFDVKD.

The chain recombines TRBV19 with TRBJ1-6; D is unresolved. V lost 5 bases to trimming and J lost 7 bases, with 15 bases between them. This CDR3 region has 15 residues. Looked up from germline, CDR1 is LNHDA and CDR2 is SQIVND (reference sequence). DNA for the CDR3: TGTGCCAGTAGTGCAAGATTCGGCGGGAATTCACCCCTCCACTTT. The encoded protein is CASSARFGGNSPLHF.

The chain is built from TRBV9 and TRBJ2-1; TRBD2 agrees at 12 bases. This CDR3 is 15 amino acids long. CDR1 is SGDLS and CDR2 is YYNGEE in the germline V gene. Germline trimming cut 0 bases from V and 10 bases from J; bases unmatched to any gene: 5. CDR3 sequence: CASSVALAGGGEQFF. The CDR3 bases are TGTGCCAGCAGCGTAGCTCTAGCGGGGGGGGGGGAGCAGTTCTTC.

The CDR3 region is CANRPGRGSSYEQYF. The CDR3 DNA follows: TGTGCCAACAGACCTGGACGGGGATCCTCCTACGAGCAGTACTTC. The chain couples TRBV6-6 to TRBJ2-7, with D perhaps matching TRBD2 (5 bases). Trimming left V 10 bases short and J 0 bases short, with 19 bases between. The CDR3 runs 15 residues. Germline CDR1 MNHNY, CDR2 SVGAGI (reference sequence).

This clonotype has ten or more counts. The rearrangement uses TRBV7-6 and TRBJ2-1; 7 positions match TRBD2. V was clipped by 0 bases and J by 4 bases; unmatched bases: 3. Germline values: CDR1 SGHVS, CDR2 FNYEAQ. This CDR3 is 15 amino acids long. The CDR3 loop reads CASSLATGGYNEQFF. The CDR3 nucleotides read TGTGCCAGCAGCTTAGCGACGGGGGGATACAATGAGCAGTTCTTC.

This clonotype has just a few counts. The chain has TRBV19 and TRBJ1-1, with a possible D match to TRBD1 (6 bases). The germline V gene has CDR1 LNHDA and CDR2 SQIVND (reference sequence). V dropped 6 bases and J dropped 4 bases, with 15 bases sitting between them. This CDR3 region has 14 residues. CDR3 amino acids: CASSITRGGTEAFF. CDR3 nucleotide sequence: TGTGCCAGTAGCATTACCAGGGGAGGCACTGAAGCTTTCTTT.

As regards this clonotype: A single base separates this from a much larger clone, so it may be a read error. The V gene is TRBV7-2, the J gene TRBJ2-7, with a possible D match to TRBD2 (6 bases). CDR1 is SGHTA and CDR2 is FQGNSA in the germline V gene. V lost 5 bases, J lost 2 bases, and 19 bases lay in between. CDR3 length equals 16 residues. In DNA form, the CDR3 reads TGTGCCAGCAGCCATTCCGGGGGAGCATTAACCTACGAGCAGTACTTC. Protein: CASSHSGGALTYEQYF.

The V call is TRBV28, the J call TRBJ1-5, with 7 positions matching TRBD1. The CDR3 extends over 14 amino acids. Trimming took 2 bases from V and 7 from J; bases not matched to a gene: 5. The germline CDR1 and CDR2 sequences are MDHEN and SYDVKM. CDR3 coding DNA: TGTGCCAGCAGTTTACAGGGGACAGTCCAGCCCCAGCATTTT. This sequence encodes CASSLQGTVQPQHF.

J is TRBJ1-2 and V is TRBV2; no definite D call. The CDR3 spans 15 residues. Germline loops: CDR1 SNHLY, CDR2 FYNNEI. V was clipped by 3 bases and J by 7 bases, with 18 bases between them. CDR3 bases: TGTGCCAGCAGTGACCCGACGTGGGGATTCCCTGGCTACACCTTC. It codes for CASSDPTWGFPGYTF.

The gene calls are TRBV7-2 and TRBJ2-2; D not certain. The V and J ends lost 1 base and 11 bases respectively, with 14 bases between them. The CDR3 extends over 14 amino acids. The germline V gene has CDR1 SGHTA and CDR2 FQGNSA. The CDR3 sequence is CASSLEALIFELFF. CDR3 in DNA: TGTGCCAGCAGCTTAGAGGCCCTGATCTTTGAGCTGTTTTTT.

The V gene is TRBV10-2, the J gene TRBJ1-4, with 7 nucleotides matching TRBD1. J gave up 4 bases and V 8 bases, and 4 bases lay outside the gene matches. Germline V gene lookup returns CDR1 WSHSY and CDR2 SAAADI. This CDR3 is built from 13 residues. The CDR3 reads CASGDSRNEKLFF. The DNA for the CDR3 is TGCGCCAGCGGGGACAGTCGTAATGAAAAACTGTTTTTT.

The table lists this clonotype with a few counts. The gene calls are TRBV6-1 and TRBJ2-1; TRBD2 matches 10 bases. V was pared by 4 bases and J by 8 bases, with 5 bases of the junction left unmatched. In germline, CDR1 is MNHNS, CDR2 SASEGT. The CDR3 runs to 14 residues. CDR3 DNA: TGTGCCAGCAGTGTTAGCGGGAGGTCGGATGAGCAGTTCTTC. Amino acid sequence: CASSVSGRSDEQFF.

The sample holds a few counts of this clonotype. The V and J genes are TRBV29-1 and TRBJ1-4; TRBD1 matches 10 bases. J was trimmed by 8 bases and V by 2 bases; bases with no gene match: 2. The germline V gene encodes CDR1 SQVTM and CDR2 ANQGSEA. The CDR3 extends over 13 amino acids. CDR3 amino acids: CSVERGQGEKLFF. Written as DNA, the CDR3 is TGCAGCGTTGAAAGGGGACAGGGGGAAAAACTGTTTTTT.

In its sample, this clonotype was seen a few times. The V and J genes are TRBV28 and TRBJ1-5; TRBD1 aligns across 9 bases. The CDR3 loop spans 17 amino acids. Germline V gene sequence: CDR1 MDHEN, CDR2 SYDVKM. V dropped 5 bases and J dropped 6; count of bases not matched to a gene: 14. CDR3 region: CASSLTGTGFVSQPQHF. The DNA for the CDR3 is TGTGCCAGCAGTCTGACCGGGACAGGGTTTGTCAGTCAGCCCCAGCATTTT.

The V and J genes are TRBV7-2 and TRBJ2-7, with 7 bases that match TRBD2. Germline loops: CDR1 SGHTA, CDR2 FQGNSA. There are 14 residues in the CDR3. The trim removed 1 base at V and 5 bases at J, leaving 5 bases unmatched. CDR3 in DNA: TGTGCCAGCAGCTTAGGCGGGAGCACCCACGAGCAGTACTTC. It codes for CASSLGGSTHEQYF.

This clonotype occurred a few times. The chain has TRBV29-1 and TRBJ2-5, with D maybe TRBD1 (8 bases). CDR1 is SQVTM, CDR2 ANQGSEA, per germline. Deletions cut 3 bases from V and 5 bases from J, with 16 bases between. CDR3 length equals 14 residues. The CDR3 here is CSVDTTGGGETQYF. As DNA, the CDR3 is TGCAGCGTTGATACTACAGGGGGAGGGGAGACCCAGTACTTC.

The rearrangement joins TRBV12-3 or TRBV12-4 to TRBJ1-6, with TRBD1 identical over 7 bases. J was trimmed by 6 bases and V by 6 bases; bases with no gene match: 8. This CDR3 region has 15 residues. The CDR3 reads CASRKGTVLNSPLHF. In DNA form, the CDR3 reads TGTGCCAGCAGAAAAGGGACAGTCCTTAATTCACCCCTCCACTTT.

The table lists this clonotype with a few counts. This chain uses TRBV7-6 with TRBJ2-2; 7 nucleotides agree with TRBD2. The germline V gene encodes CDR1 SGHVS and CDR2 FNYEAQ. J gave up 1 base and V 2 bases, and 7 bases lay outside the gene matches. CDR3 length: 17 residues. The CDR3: CASSLYGGERNTGELFF. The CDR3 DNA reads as TGTGCCAGCAGCTTATATGGGGGGGAGAGGAACACCGGGGAGCTGTTTTTT.

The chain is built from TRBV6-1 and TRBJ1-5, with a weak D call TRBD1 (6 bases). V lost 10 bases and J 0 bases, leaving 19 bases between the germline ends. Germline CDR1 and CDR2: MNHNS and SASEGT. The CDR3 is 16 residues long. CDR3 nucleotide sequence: TGTGCCACCCAGAGGCAGGGGCTGGATAGCAATCAGCCCCAGCATTTT. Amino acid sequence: CATQRQGLDSNQPQHF.

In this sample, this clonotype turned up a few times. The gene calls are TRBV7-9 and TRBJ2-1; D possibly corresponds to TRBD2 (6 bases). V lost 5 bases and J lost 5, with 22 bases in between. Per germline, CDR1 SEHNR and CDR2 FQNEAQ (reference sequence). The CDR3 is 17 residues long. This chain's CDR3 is CASSPGKWAGKDNEQFF. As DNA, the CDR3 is TGTGCCAGCAGCCCCGGGAAATGGGCGGGAAAAGACAATGAGCAGTTCTTC.

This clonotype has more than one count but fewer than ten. The CDR3 region is CASSLGLAGGPAGELFF. For the CDR3, the DNA is TGTGCCAGCAGCTTGGGACTAGCGGGAGGGCCCGCCGGGGAGCTGTTTTTT. The gene calls are TRBV5-5 and TRBJ2-2; TRBD2 agrees at 14 bases. Germline CDR1 SGHKS, CDR2 YYEKEE (reference sequence). The CDR3 contains 17 residues. With 0 bases clipped from V and 6 bases from J, the junction kept 4 bases outside the gene matches. The full variable domain, in which reference TRBV5-5 and TRBJ2-2 provide the parts outside the CDR3, is DAGVTQSPTHLIKTRGQQVTLRCSPISGHKSVSWYQQVLGQGPQFIFQYYEKEERGRGNFPDRFSARQFPNYSSELNVNALLLGDSALYLCASSLGLAGGPAGELFFGEGSRLTVL.

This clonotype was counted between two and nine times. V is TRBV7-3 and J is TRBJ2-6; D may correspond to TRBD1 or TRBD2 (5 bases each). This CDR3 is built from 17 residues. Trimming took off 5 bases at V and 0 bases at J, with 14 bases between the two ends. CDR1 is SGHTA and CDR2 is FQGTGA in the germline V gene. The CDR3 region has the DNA TGTGCCAGCAGCGGTAGGGACGCACTCTCTGGGGCCAACGTCCTGACTTTC. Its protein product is CASSGRDALSGANVLTF.

CDR3 sequence reads: CASSGRTGAYANTGELFF. CDR3 nucleotide sequence: TGTGCCAGCAGCGGGAGGACAGGGGCGTACGCGAACACCGGGGAGCTGTTTTTT. The V call is TRBV5-4, the J call TRBJ2-2; 9 nucleotides line up with TRBD1. The germline CDR1 and CDR2 sequences are SGHNT and YYREEE (reference sequence). This CDR3 is built from 18 residues. V trimming: 4 bases; J trimming: 0 bases; junction bases outside the gene matches: 10. Based on the CDR3 plus reference TRBV5-4 and TRBJ2-2, the full variable domain is ETGVTQSPTHLIKTRGQQVTLRCSSQSGHNTVSWYQQALGQGPQFIFQYYREEENGRGNFPPRFSGLQFPNYSSELNVNALELDDSALYLCASSGRTGAYANTGELFFGEGSRLTVL.